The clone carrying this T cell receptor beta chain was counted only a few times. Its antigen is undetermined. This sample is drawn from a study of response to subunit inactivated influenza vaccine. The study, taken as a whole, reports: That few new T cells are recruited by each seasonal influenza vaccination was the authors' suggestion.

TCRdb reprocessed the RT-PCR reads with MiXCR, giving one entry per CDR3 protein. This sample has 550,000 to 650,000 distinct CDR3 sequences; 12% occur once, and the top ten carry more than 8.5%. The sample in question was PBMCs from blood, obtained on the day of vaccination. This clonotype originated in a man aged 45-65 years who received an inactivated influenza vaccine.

In nucleotides, the CDR3 is TGTGCCAGCAGTCCTGGGACTAGCGGGGGCCCACCCTACAATGAGCAGTTCTTC. This codes for CASSPGTSGGPPYNEQFF. The chain links TRBV28 to TRBJ2-1, with 14 positions matching TRBD2. The CDR3 length is 18 residues. V dropped 5 bases and J dropped 2; count of bases not matched to a gene: 8. Germline loops: CDR1 MDHEN, CDR2 SYDVKM.